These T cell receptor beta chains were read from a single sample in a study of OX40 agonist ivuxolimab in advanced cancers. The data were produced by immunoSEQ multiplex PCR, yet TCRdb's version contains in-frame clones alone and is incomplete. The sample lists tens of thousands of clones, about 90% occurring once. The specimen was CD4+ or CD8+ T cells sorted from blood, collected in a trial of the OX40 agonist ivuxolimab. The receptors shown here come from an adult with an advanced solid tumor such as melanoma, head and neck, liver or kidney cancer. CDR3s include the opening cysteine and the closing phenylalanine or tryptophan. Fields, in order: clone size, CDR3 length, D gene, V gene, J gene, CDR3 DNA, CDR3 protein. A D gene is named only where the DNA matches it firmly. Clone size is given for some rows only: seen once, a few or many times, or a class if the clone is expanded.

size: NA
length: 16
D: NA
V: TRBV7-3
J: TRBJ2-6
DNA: TGTGCCAGCAGCTTAAGTTCCTTGTCTGGGGCCAACGTCCTGACTTTC
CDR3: CASSLSSLSGANVLTF

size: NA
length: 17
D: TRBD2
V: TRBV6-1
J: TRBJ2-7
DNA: TGTGCCAGCAGTGAAACCCTCGCTAGCGGGAGATTGAACGAGCAGTACTTC
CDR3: CASSETLASGRLNEQYF

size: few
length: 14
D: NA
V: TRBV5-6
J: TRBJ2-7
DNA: TGTGCCAGCAGCTTCGGGACAACCACCTACAGGCAGTACTTC
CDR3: CASSFGTTTYRQYF

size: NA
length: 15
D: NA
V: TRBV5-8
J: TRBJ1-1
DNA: TGTGCCAGCAGCTTGTCGGTCAGGGTTTCGACTGAAGCTTTCTTT
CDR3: CASSLSVRVSTEAFF

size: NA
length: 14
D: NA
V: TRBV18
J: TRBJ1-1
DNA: TGTGCCAGCTCACCAATAAGGGGCGAGACTGAAGCTTTCTTT
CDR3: CASSPIRGETEAFF

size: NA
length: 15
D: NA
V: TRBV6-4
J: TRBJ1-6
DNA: TGTGCCAGCAGTGACTCTTCTGGGGGAGGTTCACCCCTCCACTTT
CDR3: CASSDSSGGGSPLHF

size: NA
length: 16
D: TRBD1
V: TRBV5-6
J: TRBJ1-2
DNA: TGTGCCAGCAGCTTGTTAGGGTCGGGACAGACCTATGGCTACACCTTC
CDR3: CASSLLGSGQTYGYTF

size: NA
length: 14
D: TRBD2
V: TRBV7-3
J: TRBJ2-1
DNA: TGTGCCAGCAGCTTACTGGGACTAGACAATGAGCAGTTCTTC
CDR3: CASSLLGLDNEQFF

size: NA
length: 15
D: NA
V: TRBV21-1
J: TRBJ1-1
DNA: TGTGCCAGCAGCAATCTCGGGGGCTCGGGCACTGAAGCTTTCTTT
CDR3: CASSNLGGSGTEAFF

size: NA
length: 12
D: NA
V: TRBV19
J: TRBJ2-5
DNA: TGTGCCAGTAGTTCAGGTCGAGAGACCCAGTACTTC
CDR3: CASSSGRETQYF

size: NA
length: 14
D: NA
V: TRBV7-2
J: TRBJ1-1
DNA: TGTGCCAGCAGCTTAGCGGCAGCTAACACTGAAGCTTTCTTT
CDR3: CASSLAAANTEAFF

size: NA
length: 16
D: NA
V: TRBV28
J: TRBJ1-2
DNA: TGTGCCAGCAGTCCCCGAGGACAGTCGGGGGACTATGGCTACACCTTC
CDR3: CASSPRGQSGDYGYTF

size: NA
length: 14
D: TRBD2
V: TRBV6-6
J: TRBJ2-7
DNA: TGTGCCAGCAGTTGGACGGGGGGGGACCACGAGCAGTACTTC
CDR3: CASSWTGGDHEQYF

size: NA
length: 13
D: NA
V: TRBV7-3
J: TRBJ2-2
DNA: TGTGCCAGCAGCTTGGGCCACACCGGGGAGCTGTTTTTT
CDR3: CASSLGHTGELFF

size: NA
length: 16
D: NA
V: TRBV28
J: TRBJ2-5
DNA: TGTGCCAGCAGGCCCACTAGGGCAGGGGCCGCGCGGACCCAGTACTTC
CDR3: CASRPTRAGAARTQYF

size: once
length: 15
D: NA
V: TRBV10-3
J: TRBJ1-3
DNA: TGTGCCTCCGCTTCCGTCGGCCCCTCTGGAAACACCATATATTTT
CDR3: CASASVGPSGNTIYF

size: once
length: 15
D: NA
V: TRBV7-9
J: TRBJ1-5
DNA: TGTGCCAGCAGCTTATATGGTCGGGATGTGGAGCCCCAGCATTTT
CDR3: CASSLYGRDVEPQHF

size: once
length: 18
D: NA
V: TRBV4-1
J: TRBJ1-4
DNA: TGCGCCAGCAGCCAAGATGAGGTCCGTTGGAGGGGCAACGAAAAACTGTTTTTT
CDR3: CASSQDEVRWRGNEKLFF

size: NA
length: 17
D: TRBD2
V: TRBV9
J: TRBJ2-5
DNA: TGTGCCAGCGCCGGTGGCCTAGCGGGGGGGGAACAGGAGACCCAGTACTTC
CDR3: CASAGGLAGGEQETQYF

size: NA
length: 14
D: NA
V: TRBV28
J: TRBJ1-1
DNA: TGTGCCAGCAGTGGGGGGGCGTGGAACACTGAAGCTTTCTTT
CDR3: CASSGGAWNTEAFF

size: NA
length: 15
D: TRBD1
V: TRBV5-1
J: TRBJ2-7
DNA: TGCGCCAGCAGCTTGGTTTCGACAGGGACCTACGAGCAGTACTTC
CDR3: CASSLVSTGTYEQYF

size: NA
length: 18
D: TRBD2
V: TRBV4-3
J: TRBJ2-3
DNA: TGCGCCAGCAGCCAAGCCCCCGTGGGAGCGGGGGGTCCAGATACGCAGTATTTT
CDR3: CASSQAPVGAGGPDTQYF

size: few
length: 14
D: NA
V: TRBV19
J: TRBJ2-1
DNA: TGTGCCAGTAGTATAGGCCCAGGTTTGAATGAGCAGTTCTTC
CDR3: CASSIGPGLNEQFF

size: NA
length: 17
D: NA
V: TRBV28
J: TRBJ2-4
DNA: TGTGCCAGCAGTTCGACCCGCGGGGTAATTACCAAAAACATTCAGTACTTC
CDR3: CASSSTRGVITKNIQYF

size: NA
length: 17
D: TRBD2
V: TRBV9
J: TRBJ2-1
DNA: TGTGCCAGCAGCGTAGGGGTTGGGACTAGAAATTACAATGAGCAGTTCTTC
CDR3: CASSVGVGTRNYNEQFF

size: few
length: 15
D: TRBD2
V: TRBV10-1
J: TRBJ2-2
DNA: TGCGCCTCGGGGAAAAGCGGGAGCCACACCGGGGAGCTGTTTTTT
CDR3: CASGKSGSHTGELFF

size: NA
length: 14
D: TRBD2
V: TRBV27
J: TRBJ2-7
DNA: TGTGCCAGCAGTTTAGTCGGGGGGGCCTACGAGCAGTACTTC
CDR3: CASSLVGGAYEQYF

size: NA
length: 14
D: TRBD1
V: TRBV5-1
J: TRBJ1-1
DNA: TGCGCCAGTACAGACAGGGGGCAAGACACTGAAGCTTTCTTT
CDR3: CASTDRGQDTEAFF

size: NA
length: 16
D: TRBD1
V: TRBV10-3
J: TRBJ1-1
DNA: TGTGCCATCAGGCCCAGGACAGGCGTAATGAACACTGAAGCTTTCTTT
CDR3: CAIRPRTGVMNTEAFF

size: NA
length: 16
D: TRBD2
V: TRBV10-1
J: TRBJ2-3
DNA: TGCGCCAGCAGTGAAGGAGGGACTAGCGGCACAGATACGCAGTATTTT
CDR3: CASSEGGTSGTDTQYF

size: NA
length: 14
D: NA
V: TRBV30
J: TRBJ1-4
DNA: TGTGCCTGGAGTGTACCAGGGTTCAGTGAAAAACTGTTTTTT
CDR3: CAWSVPGFSEKLFF

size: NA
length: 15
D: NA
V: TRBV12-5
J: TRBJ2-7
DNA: TGTGCTAGTGGTACAGGGGGGCTAGCGGATAGCGAGCAGTACTTC
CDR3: CASGTGGLADSEQYF

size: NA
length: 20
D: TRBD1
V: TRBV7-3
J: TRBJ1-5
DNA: TGTGCCAGCAGATCCCTCGGGACAGGGAGCCCCCGACATAGCAATCAGCCCCAGCATTTT
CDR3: CASRSLGTGSPRHSNQPQHF

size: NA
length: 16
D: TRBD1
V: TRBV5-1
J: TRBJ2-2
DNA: TGCGCCAGCAGCGTGATCGGAGGGGACAGGGCCGGGGAGCTGTTTTTT
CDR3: CASSVIGGDRAGELFF

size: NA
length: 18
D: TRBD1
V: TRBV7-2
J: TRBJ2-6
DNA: TGTGCCAGCAGCTTATTCGGGACAGGGGGTTCCTGGGCCAACGTCCTGACTTTC
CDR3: CASSLFGTGGSWANVLTF

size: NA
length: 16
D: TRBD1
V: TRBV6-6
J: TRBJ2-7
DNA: TGTGCCAGCAGTTACGGGCGACAGGGAACCTCCTACGAGCAGTACTTC
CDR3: CASSYGRQGTSYEQYF